These 17 T cell receptor beta chains came from one sample sequenced in a study of regulatory T cells in long-lasting Graves disease. Time point meaning: newly diagnosed GD, antithyroid drugs for less than 3 months. With RNA extracted from PBMCs as input, the TCR library was made. TCR beta libraries were built with iRepertoire HTBI primers and Arm-PCR of CDR3 regions. TCRdb passed the multiplex PCR reads through MiXCR, listing each CDR3 protein once. The repertoire has approximately 230,000 distinct CDR3 sequences, approximately 20% of them found once; the top ten carry roughly a fifth. The source was peripheral blood mononuclear cells (PBMCs), collected at new diagnosis, from a patient treated with antithyroid drugs. The receptors were gathered from a female donor with Graves disease.

This clonotype was recorded many times. The rearrangement joins TRBV13 to TRBJ2-5, with 8 bases matching TRBD1. The CDR3 consists of 17 residues. J was trimmed by 0 bases and V by 2 bases; bases with no gene match: 8. Per the germline V gene, CDR1 is PRHDT and CDR2 is FYEKMQ (reference sequence). The CDR3 bases are TGTGCCAGCAGCTTAAAAGGACAGGGCCCCTACCAAGAGACCCAGTACTTC. Translation: CASSLKGQGPYQETQYF.

In its sample, this clonotype was seen many times. The chain's CDR3 is CASRETMKTQYF. DNA for the CDR3: TGTGCCAGCAGGGAGACAATGAAGACCCAGTACTTC. This chain uses TRBV28 with TRBJ2-5; D is undetermined. The CDR3 runs 12 residues. Germline-derived CDR1 and CDR2 are MDHEN and SYDVKM. Trimming took 6 bases from V and 6 from J, leaving 11 bases between them.

This clonotype was observed at least ten times. The chain recombines TRBV9 with TRBJ2-2, with 7 bases fitting TRBD2. V shed 0 bases and J 6 bases; nucleotides not matched to a gene: 5. This CDR3 region has 15 residues. Germline V gives CDR1 SGDLS, CDR2 YYNGEE. CDR3 residues: CASSVDLAAAGELFF. CDR3 in DNA: TGTGCCAGCAGCGTAGATCTAGCGGCTGCCGGGGAGCTGTTTTTT.

This CDR3 reads CASRLGLPGNQPQHF. The CDR3 DNA sequence: TGTGCCAGCAGGCTGGGACTCCCCGGGAATCAGCCCCAGCATTTT. This chain connects TRBV12-3 or TRBV12-4 to TRBJ1-5, with D perhaps TRBD1 (5 bases). CDR3 length equals 15 residues. V lost 6 bases and J lost 4, with 16 bases in between.

Remarks on this clonotype: A far larger clone is only one base removed, so a read error is likely. This sequence joins TRBV30 and TRBJ2-7; D is possibly TRBD1 (5 bases). V gave up 4 bases and J gave up 7 bases, with 26 bases separating them. Looked up from germline, CDR1 is GTSNPN and CDR2 is SVGIG (reference sequence). The CDR3 loop spans 16 amino acids. The CDR3 is CAWKHEWTLTYNEQYF. CDR3 nucleotide sequence: TGTGCCTGGAAGCATGAGTGGACACTCACTTACAATGAGCAGTACTTC.

This clonotype was seen at least ten times. Germline is not matched at one junction end, which may reflect a read error. CDR3 region: CASSLGRSYGYTF. CDR3 coding DNA: TGTGCCAGCAGCTTAGGGAGGAGCTATGGCTACACCTTC. The chain employs TRBV12-3 or TRBV12-4 and TRBJ1-2; D ambiguous. The CDR3 runs 13 residues.

The sample holds many counts of this clonotype. The genes are TRBV28 and TRBJ1-4; no firm D call. The CDR3 sequence is 13 residues long. The germline V gene has CDR1 MDHEN and CDR2 SYDVKM. Trimming stripped 6 bases from V and 7 bases from J, with 12 bases between. CDR3 in amino acids: CASRPRTGEKLFF. In nucleotides, the CDR3 is TGTGCCAGCAGACCTAGGACGGGTGAAAAACTGTTTTTT.

Remarks on this clonotype: Possible read error: a much larger clone is one base away. J is TRBJ2-2 and V is TRBV20-1; D possibly matches TRBD1 or TRBD2 (5 bases each). Per germline, CDR1 DFQATT and CDR2 SNEGSKA (reference sequence). This CDR3 region has 16 residues. DNA for the CDR3: TGCAGTACTAGAGATCAGGGCAGGCGGAACACCGGGGAGCTGTTTTTT. Amino acid sequence: CSTRDQGRRNTGELFF.

This clonotype was seen more than once but under ten times. This sequence joins TRBV10-3 and TRBJ2-3, with D tentatively TRBD2 (6 bases). The CDR3 has 20 amino acids. With 0 bases removed from V and 4 bases from J, the gap between germline ends came to 26 bases. The germline V gene has CDR1 ENHRY and CDR2 SYGVKD. The CDR3 loop is CAISESTPSHSGGGSDTQYF. In DNA form, the CDR3 reads TGTGCCATCAGTGAGTCTACTCCATCCCATAGCGGAGGTGGATCAGATACGCAGTATTTT.

The sample holds many counts of this clonotype. The V and J genes are TRBV28 and TRBJ1-3; D gene uncertain. Germline V gene lookup returns CDR1 MDHEN and CDR2 SYDVKM. The V gene lost 4 bases and the J gene lost 4 bases, with 11 bases spanning the gap. This CDR3 spans 14 amino acids. The CDR3 DNA is TGTGCCAGCAGTTCACCGGGCGGGGGAAACACCATATATTTT. Its translation: CASSSPGGGNTIYF.

This clonotype was seen many times. CDR3 loop: CATSMKHRVLLAKNIQYF. CDR3 nucleotides: TGTGCCACCAGCATGAAACATCGGGTACTCCTAGCCAAAAACATTCAGTACTTC. The chain links TRBV15 to TRBJ2-4; D is unresolved. The CDR3 loop spans 18 amino acids. Germline loops: CDR1 LNHNV, CDR2 YYDKDF (reference sequence). With 4 bases removed from V and 0 bases from J, the gap between germline ends came to 19 bases.

This clonotype was recorded at least ten times. The chain couples TRBV6-5 to TRBJ2-5, with 7 bases identical to TRBD2. There are 13 residues in the CDR3. Germline CDR1 and CDR2: MNHEY and SVGAGI. Germline trimming cut 2 bases from V and 14 bases from J; bases unmatched to any gene: 11. The CDR3 sequence: CASSYMLADPLYF. In DNA form, the CDR3 reads TGTGCCAGCAGTTACATGCTAGCGGATCCCCTCTACTTC.

The V call is TRBV7-8, the J call TRBJ2-5; D not resolved. V lost 3 bases and J lost 2, with 16 bases in between. From germline, CDR1 is SGHVS and CDR2 FQNEAQ. The CDR3 totals 16 residues. The CDR3 DNA is TGTGCCAGCAGCTTCGGCTTGGAAGAACTTCAAGAGACCCAGTACTTC. It is translated as CASSFGLEELQETQYF. The full variable domain, with the rest looked up from reference TRBV7-8 and TRBJ2-5, is GAGVSQSPRYKVAKRGQDVALRCDPISGHVSLFWYQQALGQGPEFLTYFQNEAQLDKSGLPSDRFFAERPEGSVSTLKIQRTQQEDSAVYLCASSFGLEELQETQYFGPGTRLLVL.

This clonotype was recorded at least ten times. This chain connects TRBV6-2 or TRBV6-3 to TRBJ1-2; TRBD1 matches 9 bases. J was trimmed by 2 bases and V by 4 bases; bases with no gene match: 5. Germline values: CDR1 MNHEY, CDR2 SVGEGT. This CDR3 spans 15 amino acids. The CDR3 nucleotides read TGTGCCAGCAGTTTAAGCACAGGGGGCAACTATGGCTACACCTTC. This sequence encodes CASSLSTGGNYGYTF.

In this sample, this clonotype turned up many times. The chain links TRBV12-3 or TRBV12-4 to TRBJ1-5, with unresolved D. The CDR3 contains 14 residues. V lost 6 bases to trimming and J lost 8 bases, with 17 bases between them. DNA of the CDR3: TGTGCCAGCAGAAAACCTGGCCGATATGAGCCCCAGCATTTT. Translated: CASRKPGRYEPQHF.

The genes are TRBV6-1 and TRBJ2-1; TRBD2 aligns across 7 bases. V lost 2 bases to trimming and J lost 5 bases; unmatched junction nucleotides: 6. Germline V gene data show CDR1 as MNHNS and CDR2 as SASEGT. The CDR3 is made up of 15 amino acids. The CDR3 sequence is CASSEWGGNHNEQFF. The CDR3 nucleotides read TGTGCCAGCAGTGAATGGGGGGGGAACCACAATGAGCAGTTCTTC.

In the case of this clonotype: A read error may explain this, as a much larger clone is one base away. The chain uses TRBV11-2 and TRBJ1-1; possible D gene TRBD1, 5 bases. The CDR3 consists of 15 residues. Trimming removed 6 bases from V and 4 bases from J, with 18 bases in between. Looked up from germline, CDR1 is SGHAT and CDR2 is FQNNGV. The CDR3 here is CASRYDRTVSTEAFF. The CDR3 region has the DNA TGTGCCAGCAGGTACGACAGAACCGTGAGCACTGAAGCTTTCTTT.